This T cell receptor (beta chain) was captured in a study of blood T cell repertoires in COVID-19. Overall study: T cells, B-cell-depleted T cells, or PBMCs provided the cDNA or gDNA that served as material.

Profiled with immunoSEQ multiplex PCR; TCRdb holds only in-frame clones, not every one. The table shows around 310,000 clones, with 89% occurring only once. The source material was PBMCs or T cells enriched from blood (not recorded which). This clonotype was sampled from a young woman who had recovered from COVID-19.

CDR3 loop: CASSLTRVNEKLFF. The CDR3 bases are TGTGCCAGCAGTTTAACCAGGGTTAATGAAAAACTGTTTTTT. V gene TRBV28 combines with J gene TRBJ1-4; tentatively, D is TRBD1 (5 bases). Germline CDR1 is MDHEN and CDR2 is SYDVKM. The CDR3 loop spans 14 amino acids. V was clipped by 2 bases and J by 4 bases, with 8 bases between them.